The 32 T cell receptor beta chains reported below all come from one sample, sequenced in a study of shared clonotypes between healthy human individuals (dated by TCRdb to 2018 to 2020). Libraries were prepared through the immunoSEQ multiplex PCR assay. TCRdb stores this immuneACCESS table with in-frame sequences only. Part of the clones is absent; in the studies checked, under half of the shortfall reflects unresolved V genes, and no reason is known for the rest. Within this sample are 2 million to 2.5 million clones, with around 93% of them counted one time only. The ten most abundant clones make up under 2% of the sample. CD8 naive samples were CD45RO-negative cells positively selected for CCR7, giving a CD45RA+CCR7+ population that excluded TemRA cells. Material for sequencing was naive CD8+ T cells from PBMCs. What the cell subset or site label conveys for this sample: CD45RA+CCR7+. The receptors shown here come from a man between 18 and 29 years old in good health. Some clones in this sample may be carry-over from other donors' samples.

V gene TRBV7-6 combines with J gene TRBJ2-7; D may be TRBD1 or TRBD2 (5 bases each). Trimming shortened V by 2 bases and J by 4 bases, and 27 bases separated the two germline ends. The germline V gene encodes CDR1 SGHVS and CDR2 FNYEAQ. CDR3 size: 19 residues. In nucleotides, the CDR3 is TGTGCCAGCAGCTTAACCACAACGAGGCCGGGGACCCTCTTATACGAGCAGTACTTC. It encodes CASSLTTTRPGTLLYEQYF.

The DNA of the CDR3 is TGCGCCAGCAGCCGAGGAATTCCAGGGGCCGAGCAGTACTTC. This sequence encodes CASSRGIPGAEQYF. The chain joins TRBV4-1 to TRBJ2-7, with D perhaps matching TRBD1 (6 bases). The germline CDR1 and CDR2 sequences are MGHRA and YSYEKL. V shed 4 bases and J shed 6 bases, with 16 bases lying between them. This CDR3 contains 14 residues.

This clone turned up a few times. The chain joins TRBV16 to TRBJ1-1; D is uncertain. Trimming pared 3 bases from V and 0 bases from J, leaving 8 bases between. Germline V gene lookup returns CDR1 KGHSY and CDR2 FQNENV. This CDR3 has 14 residues. CDR3 protein: CASSHRQMNTEAFF. DNA of the CDR3: TGTGCCAGCAGCCACCGACAAATGAACACTGAAGCTTTCTTT. Based on the CDR3 plus reference TRBV16 and TRBJ1-1, the full variable domain is GEEVAQTPKHLVRGEGQKAKLYCAPIKGHSYVFWYQQVLKNEFKFLISFQNENVFDETGMPKERFSAKCLPNSPCSLEIQATKLEDSAVYFCASSHRQMNTEAFFGQGTRLTVV.

The V call is TRBV28, the J call TRBJ2-7; TRBD1 matches at 9 bases. CDR1 MDHEN and CDR2 SYDVKM come from the germline V gene. The ends lost 1 base at V and 5 bases at J; junction bases unmatched: 12. The CDR3 contains 17 residues. For the CDR3, the DNA is TGTGCCAGCAGTTTATTCCATGGGACAGGGCGAACCGACGAGCAGTACTTC. Protein product: CASSLFHGTGRTDEQYF.

The table lists this clone with a count of one. This rearrangement joins TRBV11-2 to TRBJ1-1; 9 positions agree with TRBD1. Germline V lookup: CDR1 SGHAT, CDR2 FQNNGV. The junction had 6 bases not matched to a gene; V was cut back by 2 bases and J by 8 bases. This CDR3 spans 14 amino acids. The chain's CDR3 is CASSLTPDRGEAFF. The CDR3, as DNA: TGTGCCAGCAGCTTAACCCCCGACAGGGGGGAAGCTTTCTTT.

As to this clone: Other nucleotide sequences from this sample produce the same CDR3. V gene TRBV9 combines with J gene TRBJ2-1, with a possible D match to TRBD2 (6 bases). Trimming removed 0 bases from V and 4 bases from J, with 11 bases in between. Germline values: CDR1 SGDLS, CDR2 YYNGEE. The CDR3 runs to 15 residues. For the CDR3, the DNA is TGTGCCAGCAGCGTAGGATCGGGAGCTTACAATGAGCAGTTCTTC. This translates into CASSVGSGAYNEQFF.

The gene calls are TRBV9 and TRBJ2-2, with 12 positions matching TRBD1. CDR1 and CDR2 (germline): SGDLS, YYNGEE. The CDR3 spans 18 residues. V shed 3 bases, J shed 1 base, and the junction held 7 bases outside the gene matches. The CDR3 spells CASSAWGQGARNTGELFF. The CDR3 bases are TGTGCCAGCAGCGCCTGGGGACAGGGGGCACGGAACACCGGGGAGCTGTTTTTT.

This chain uses TRBV10-3 with TRBJ2-7, with TRBD2 identical over 9 bases. The V gene end was trimmed by 11 bases and the J gene end by 0 bases; junction bases not matched to a gene: 2. This CDR3 spans 12 amino acids. Germline V gene lookup returns CDR1 ENHRY and CDR2 SYGVKD. As DNA, the CDR3 is TGTGCCCTTAGCGGGAGCTCCTACGAGCAGTACTTC. It specifies CALSGSSYEQYF.

CDR3 protein: CASSLHTSTNEKLFF. DNA of the CDR3: TGTGCCAGCAGTTTACATACCTCAACTAATGAAAAACTGTTTTTT. The genes are TRBV28 and TRBJ1-4; no firm D call. Deletions cut 2 bases from V and 0 bases from J, with 7 bases between. This CDR3 contains 15 residues. Germline CDR1 reads MDHEN; CDR2 reads SYDVKM.

The chain couples TRBV5-1 to TRBJ1-2; a possible D gene is TRBD1 (5 bases). The CDR3 has 16 amino acids. CDR1 is SGHRS and CDR2 is YFSETQ in the germline V gene. The V and J ends lost 5 bases and 4 bases respectively, with 21 bases between them. The CDR3 loop reads CASSPGRDLDPYGYTF. Here the CDR3 DNA reads TGCGCCAGCAGTCCTGGGCGGGACTTGGACCCCTATGGCTACACCTTC.

For the CDR3, the DNA is TGTGCCAGCAGTTTAACGAGGGGGCCTGGAAACACCATATATTTT. Encoded protein: CASSLTRGPGNTIYF. The gene calls are TRBV28 and TRBJ1-3; 7 nucleotides line up with TRBD1. With 2 bases clipped from V and 2 bases from J, the junction kept 3 bases outside the gene matches. This CDR3 is built from 15 residues. The germline V gene encodes CDR1 MDHEN and CDR2 SYDVKM.

V usage is TRBV19 and J usage is TRBJ1-1, with 8 nucleotides matching TRBD1. CDR3 length: 13 residues. The junction had 4 bases not matched to a gene; V was cut back by 6 bases and J by 4 bases. Looked up from germline, CDR1 is LNHDA and CDR2 is SQIVND (reference sequence). CDR3 in amino acids: CASRADRVTEAFF. The CDR3, as DNA: TGTGCCAGTAGAGCGGACAGGGTCACTGAAGCTTTCTTT.

As regards this clone: At the DNA level, this CDR3 is encoded by other sequences in the same sample as well. The genes are TRBV9 and TRBJ1-1, with D perhaps matching TRBD1 (5 bases). The germline V and J ends were trimmed by 2 bases and 5 bases, with 7 bases remaining between them. CDR1 and CDR2 from the germline V gene are SGDLS and YYNGEE. The CDR3 contains 12 residues. In DNA form, the CDR3 reads TGTGCCAGCAGCGTTGGGGGGACTGAAGCTTTCTTT. Translation: CASSVGGTEAFF.

This clone occurred once. The V gene is TRBV9, the J gene TRBJ1-1, with unresolved D. Germline V gene sequence: CDR1 SGDLS, CDR2 YYNGEE. This CDR3 region has 15 residues. The germline V and J ends were trimmed by 7 bases and 0 bases, with 16 bases remaining between them. The DNA for the CDR3 is TGTGCCAGCGGACGGGGAGACTACATGAACACTGAAGCTTTCTTT. Protein product: CASGRGDYMNTEAFF.

This sequence joins TRBV7-3 and TRBJ2-7; TRBD1 or TRBD2 may be the D gene (5 bases each). The CDR3 extends over 16 amino acids. V lost 4 bases and J lost 0, with 16 bases in between. Germline V lookup: CDR1 SGHTA, CDR2 FQGTGA. CDR3 sequence: CASSSRPGTFSYEQYF. CDR3 nucleotides: TGTGCCAGCAGCTCGCGGCCGGGGACGTTCTCCTACGAGCAGTACTTC.

V gene TRBV6-6 combines with J gene TRBJ1-1; D call uncertain. V lost 6 bases and J lost 7, with 12 bases in between. The CDR3 is made up of 12 amino acids. Germline V lookup: CDR1 MNHNY, CDR2 SVGAGI (reference sequence). CDR3 residues: CASSPGPFEAFF. The CDR3 DNA reads TGTGCCAGCAGCCCCGGACCGTTTGAAGCTTTCTTT.

The rearrangement links TRBV27 to TRBJ1-2; TRBD1 is a possible D gene (5 bases). Germline V gene sequence: CDR1 MNHEY, CDR2 SMNVEV (reference sequence). V lost 6 bases and J lost 7, with 18 bases in between. This CDR3 is built from 14 residues. The CDR3 sequence: CASRLRGLAGGYTF. DNA for the CDR3: TGTGCCAGCAGACTGAGGGGCCTAGCTGGTGGCTACACCTTC.

Written as DNA, the CDR3 is TGTGCCAGCAGTGACAGGGGGCACCTGGACTATGGCTACACCTTC. It codes for CASSDRGHLDYGYTF. The chain links TRBV6-1 to TRBJ1-2; TRBD1 aligns across 8 bases. Trimming cost V 3 bases and J 3 bases; bases outside gene matches: 6. CDR3 size: 15 residues. Germline-derived CDR1 and CDR2 are MNHNS and SASEGT.

Concerning this clone: Distinct nucleotide sequences in the sample also encode this CDR3. In DNA, the CDR3 is TGTGCCAGCAGTACCGGGACTAGCGGCACAGATACGCAGTATTTT. Its translation is CASSTGTSGTDTQYF. The chain uses TRBV27 and TRBJ2-3; the match to TRBD2 covers 10 bases. In germline, CDR1 is MNHEY, CDR2 SMNVEV (reference sequence). V lost 5 bases and J lost 1; bases outside the gene matches: 3. The CDR3 is 15 amino acids.

The J gene is TRBJ1-1, the V gene TRBV7-9; D is uncertain. CDR3 size: 13 residues. Germline loops: CDR1 SEHNR, CDR2 FQNEAQ (reference sequence). Trimming removed 6 bases at V and 7 bases at J, with 15 bases between. CDR3 in amino acids: CASSREIGFEAFF. DNA for the CDR3: TGTGCCAGCAGTAGGGAAATTGGGTTTGAAGCTTTCTTT.

A note on this clone: Distinct nucleotide sequences in the sample also encode this CDR3. V usage is TRBV28 and J usage is TRBJ1-3; D is unresolved. CDR1 and CDR2 from the germline V gene are MDHEN and SYDVKM. This CDR3 has 14 residues. V dropped 3 bases and J dropped 4 bases, with 10 bases sitting between them. DNA for the CDR3: TGTGCCAGCAGTTTTTCCTCGGCGGGAAACACCATATATTTT. It yields the protein CASSFSSAGNTIYF.

The chain links TRBV19 to TRBJ2-7; 7 bases fit TRBD1. The CDR3 spans 17 residues. Germline V gene lookup returns CDR1 LNHDA and CDR2 SQIVND (reference sequence). The ends lost 4 bases at V and 7 bases at J; junction bases unmatched: 19. CDR3 in amino acids: CASSTRDSSTSAFEQYF. CDR3 nucleotide sequence: TGTGCCAGTAGTACCCGGGACAGCTCCACCTCGGCATTTGAGCAGTACTTC.

This chain connects TRBV27 to TRBJ2-1; D unresolved. The CDR3 loop spans 16 amino acids. V was trimmed by 6 bases and J by 3 bases, leaving 18 bases between them. Germline values: CDR1 MNHEY, CDR2 SMNVEV (reference sequence). CDR3 residues: CASSISLATIYNEQFF. CDR3 nucleotide sequence: TGTGCCAGCAGCATCAGTTTGGCAACAATCTACAATGAGCAGTTCTTC.

The chain is built from TRBV19 and TRBJ1-2; a possible D gene is TRBD1 (6 bases). Germline V gene data show CDR1 as LNHDA and CDR2 as SQIVND (reference sequence). V lost 7 bases and J 4 bases, leaving 13 bases between the germline ends. There are 13 residues in the CDR3. CDR3 loop: CASNVNRVYGYTF. CDR3 nucleotides: TGTGCCAGTAACGTAAACAGGGTCTATGGCTACACCTTC.

The chain employs TRBV7-8 and TRBJ2-2, with 8 bases aligning to TRBD1. J lost 6 bases, V lost 5 bases, and 8 bases had no gene match. The length of the CDR3 is 15 residues. Germline V gives CDR1 SGHVS, CDR2 FQNEAQ. The DNA of the CDR3 is TGTGCCAGCAGCACCCGGACAGGGAGGTCCGGGGAGCTGTTTTTT. This translates into CASSTRTGRSGELFF.

The rearrangement links TRBV7-9 to TRBJ2-2; 7 nucleotides align to TRBD2. Germline loops: CDR1 SEHNR, CDR2 FQNEAQ (reference sequence). The CDR3 extends over 16 amino acids. Losses at the gene ends were 5 bases for V and 1 base for J; bases not matched to a gene: 7. In nucleotides, the CDR3 is TGTGCCAGCAGCAATCGACTAGCCGAGAACACCGGGGAGCTGTTTTTT. Translating gives CASSNRLAENTGELFF.

In DNA, the CDR3 is TGTGCCAGCAGCGTAGCGCAGTGGGCCTACGAGCAGTACTTC. Its translation: CASSVAQWAYEQYF. The rearrangement uses TRBV9 and TRBJ2-7; D gene unclear. The CDR3 runs to 14 residues. V lost 0 bases to trimming and J lost 2 bases, with 9 bases between them. The germline gives CDR1 SGDLS, CDR2 YYNGEE.

This clone was seen only once. This sequence joins TRBV28 and TRBJ1-4; 9 nucleotides match TRBD1. This CDR3 is built from 15 residues. Germline V gene sequence: CDR1 MDHEN, CDR2 SYDVKM. V lost 4 bases, J lost 8 bases, and 8 bases stayed unmatched. CDR3 in DNA: TGTGCCAGCAGTTCCACCGGGACAGGGAACGAAAAACTGTTTTTT. It encodes CASSSTGTGNEKLFF.

This chain connects TRBV7-9 to TRBJ1-2; maybe TRBD1 (5 bases). Trimming stripped 0 bases from V and 3 bases from J, with 14 bases between. Germline CDR1 reads SEHNR; CDR2 reads FQNEAQ (reference sequence). This CDR3 spans 16 amino acids. CDR3: CASSLAIGAKDYGYTF. In DNA, the CDR3 is TGTGCCAGCAGCTTAGCTATCGGGGCTAAGGACTATGGCTACACCTTC.

The genes are TRBV7-8 and TRBJ2-7, with TRBD1 matching 7 bases. This CDR3 is 15 amino acids long. The V gene's germline CDR1 is SGHVS and CDR2 FQNEAQ. V trimming: 4 bases; J trimming: 0 bases; junction bases outside the gene matches: 6. The CDR3 coding sequence is TGTGCCAGCAGCTCAAGGACAGGATCCTCCTACGAGCAGTACTTC. Its protein product is CASSSRTGSSYEQYF.

The CDR3: CASSGDSLEAFF. The CDR3 nucleotides read TGCGCCAGCAGTGGTGACAGTCTTGAAGCTTTCTTT. The genes are TRBV10-1 and TRBJ1-1, with TRBD1 as a possible D gene (5 bases). Germline V CDR1 and CDR2: WNHNN, SYGVQD (reference sequence). Trimming removed 4 bases at V and 7 bases at J, with 10 bases between. This CDR3 spans 12 amino acids.

The DNA for the CDR3 is TGTGCCAGCCGCGGAGGCGTCCTAGCGCGCTCCTACAATGAGCAGTTCTTC. Encoded protein: CASRGGVLARSYNEQFF. The chain employs TRBV5-4 and TRBJ2-1, with D possibly being TRBD2 (6 bases). V was trimmed by 7 bases and J by 0 bases, leaving 20 bases between them. Per germline, CDR1 SGHNT and CDR2 YYREEE (reference sequence). The CDR3 runs to 17 residues.